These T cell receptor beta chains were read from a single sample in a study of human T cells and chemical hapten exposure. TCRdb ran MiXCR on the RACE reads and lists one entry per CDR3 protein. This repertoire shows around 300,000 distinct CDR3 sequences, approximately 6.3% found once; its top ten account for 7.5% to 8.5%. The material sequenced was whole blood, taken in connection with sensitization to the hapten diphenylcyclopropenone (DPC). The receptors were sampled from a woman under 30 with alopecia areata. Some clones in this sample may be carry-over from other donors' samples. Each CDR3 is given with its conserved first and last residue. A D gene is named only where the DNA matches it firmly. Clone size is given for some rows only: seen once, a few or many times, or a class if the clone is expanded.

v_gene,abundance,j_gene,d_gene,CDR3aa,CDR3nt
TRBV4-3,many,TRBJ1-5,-,CASSQDSGSKPQHF,TGCGCCAGCAGCCAAGATTCAGGGAGCAAGCCCCAGCATTTT
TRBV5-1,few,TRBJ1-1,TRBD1,CASSSGQAMNTEAFF,TGCGCCAGCAGCTCGGGACAGGCAATGAACACTGAAGCTTTCTTT
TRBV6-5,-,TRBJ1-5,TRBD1,CASSASPGGGNQPQHF,TGTGCCAGCAGTGCATCCCCAGGGGGTGGCAATCAGCCCCAGCATTTT
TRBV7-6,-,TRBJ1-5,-,CASSREQGNQPQHF,TGTGCCAGCAGCCGGGAACAGGGCAATCAGCCCCAGCATTTT
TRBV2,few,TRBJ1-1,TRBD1,CASSESYQDRGATEAFF,TGTGCCAGCAGTGAATCTTACCAAGACAGGGGGGCCACTGAAGCTTTCTTT
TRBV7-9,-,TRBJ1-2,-,CASSLSEINYGYTF,TGTGCCAGCAGCTTATCGGAGATCAACTATGGCTACACCTTC
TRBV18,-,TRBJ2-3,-,CASSPRADTDTQYF,TGTGCCAGCTCACCACGGGCAGACACAGATACGCAGTATTTT
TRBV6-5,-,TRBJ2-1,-,CASSYAGALYNEQFF,TGTGCCAGCAGTTACGCGGGGGCGCTCTACAATGAGCAGTTCTTC
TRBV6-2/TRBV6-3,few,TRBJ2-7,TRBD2,CASSYSGLAGTNYEQYF,TGTGCCAGCAGTTACAGTGGGCTAGCGGGGACCAACTACGAGCAGTACTTC
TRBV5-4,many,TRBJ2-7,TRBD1,CASSPGTGIEQYF,TGTGCCAGCAGCCCTGGGACAGGGATAGAGCAGTACTTC
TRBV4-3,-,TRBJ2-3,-,CASSQEVHTDTQYF,TGCGCCAGCAGCCAAGAGGTCCACACAGATACGCAGTATTTT
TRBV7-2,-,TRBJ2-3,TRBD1,CASSSEGGTGRYF,TGTGCCAGCAGCTCAGAGGGGGGGACAGGGCGGTATTTT
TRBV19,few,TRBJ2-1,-,CASSIDRQAYNEQFF,TGTGCCAGTAGTATAGATCGACAGGCCTACAATGAGCAGTTCTTC
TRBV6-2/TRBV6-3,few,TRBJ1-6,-,CASTQPGGSISPLHF,TGTGCCAGCACGCAGCCCGGAGGTAGTATTTCACCCCTCCACTTT
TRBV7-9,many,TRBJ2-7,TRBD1,CASSSRQGTNEQYF,TGTGCCAGCAGCTCCCGACAGGGTACGAACGAGCAGTACTTC
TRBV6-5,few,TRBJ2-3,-,CASSSTITPDTQYF,TGTGCCAGCAGTTCCACTATTACTCCCGATACGCAGTATTTT
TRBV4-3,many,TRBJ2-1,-,CASSQVRGNEQFF,TGCGCCAGCAGCCAAGTCCGAGGGAATGAGCAGTTCTTC
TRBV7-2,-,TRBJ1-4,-,CASSSMDEKLFF,TGTGCCAGCAGCTCCATGGACGAAAAACTGTTTTTT
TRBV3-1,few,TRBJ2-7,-,CASSQDLLSYEQYF,TGTGCCAGCAGCCAAGATTTACTGTCCTACGAGCAGTACTTC
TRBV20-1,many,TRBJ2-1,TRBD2,CSARRMTSGALSSYNEQFF,TGCAGTGCTCGACGTATGACTAGCGGGGCCTTATCCTCCTACAATGAGCAGTTCTTC
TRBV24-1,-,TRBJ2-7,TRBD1,CATDPRDRPYEQYF,TGTGCCACAGACCCCCGGGACAGACCCTACGAGCAGTACTTC
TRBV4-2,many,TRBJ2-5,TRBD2,CASSQDRGGSETQYF,TGTGCCAGCAGCCAAGATCGGGGGGGCTCGGAGACCCAGTACTTC
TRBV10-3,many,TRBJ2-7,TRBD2,CAISGLAGANSYEQYF,TGTGCCATCAGTGGCCTAGCGGGGGCCAACTCCTACGAGCAGTACTTC
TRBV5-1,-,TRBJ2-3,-,CASRDGSHGDTQYF,TGCGCCAGCAGGGACGGATCCCACGGGGATACGCAGTATTTT
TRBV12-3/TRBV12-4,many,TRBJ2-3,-,CASSRATGSSTDTQYF,TGTGCCAGCAGCCGGGCTACAGGCTCTAGCACAGATACGCAGTATTTT
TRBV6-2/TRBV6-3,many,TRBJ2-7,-,CASSQTGTRYEQYF,TGTGCCAGCAGTCAAACCGGGACAAGGTACGAGCAGTACTTC
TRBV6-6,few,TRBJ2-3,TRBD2,CASRETSGGALDTQYF,TGTGCCAGCAGGGAAACTAGCGGGGGGGCCCTAGATACGCAGTATTTT
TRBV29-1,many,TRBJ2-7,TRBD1,CSVVPGQDPYEQYF,TGCAGCGTGGTCCCGGGACAGGACCCCTACGAGCAGTACTTC
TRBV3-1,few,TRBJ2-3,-,CASSPGSRTDTQYF,TGTGCCAGCAGCCCCGGGAGCCGCACAGATACGCAGTATTTT
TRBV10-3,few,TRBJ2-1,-,CAISESLLEGSHEQFF,TGTGCCATCAGTGAGTCGTTGCTAGAGGGAAGTCATGAGCAGTTCTTC
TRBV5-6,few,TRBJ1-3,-,CASSLEGFPSGNTIYF,TGTGCCAGCAGCCTGGAAGGTTTCCCCTCTGGAAACACCATATATTTT
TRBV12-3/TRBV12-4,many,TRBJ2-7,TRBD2,CASSRGGSSYEQYF,TGTGCCAGCAGCCGCGGGGGGAGCTCCTACGAGCAGTACTTC
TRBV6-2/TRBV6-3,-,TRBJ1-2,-,CASSPRRGFSDGYTF,TGTGCCAGCAGCCCGAGGCGGGGGTTTTCGGATGGCTACACCTTC
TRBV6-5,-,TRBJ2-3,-,CASSYSRGKTDTQYF,TGTGCCAGCAGTTACTCCAGAGGCAAAACAGATACGCAGTATTTT
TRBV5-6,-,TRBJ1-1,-,CASSFNSIYTEAFF,TGTGCCAGCAGCTTCAATAGCATTTACACTGAAGCTTTCTTT
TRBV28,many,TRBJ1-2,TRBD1,CASSSHTTGGLRGYTF,TGTGCCAGCAGTAGCCATACAACAGGGGGATTGCGAGGCTACACCTTC
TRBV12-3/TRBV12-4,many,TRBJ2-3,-,CASGIPGSDTQYF,TGTGCCAGCGGCATTCCAGGGTCAGATACGCAGTATTTT
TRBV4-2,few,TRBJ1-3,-,CASSQVGAGNTIYF,TGTGCCAGCAGCCAAGTAGGGGCTGGAAACACCATATATTTT
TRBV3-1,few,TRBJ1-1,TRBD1,CASSRGTAGTEAFF,TGTGCCAGCAGCCGGGGGACAGCTGGAACTGAAGCTTTCTTT